Sequencing of this T cell receptor beta chain was carried out in a study of cytomegalovirus exposure and HLA in healthy donors. V lost 5 bases to trimming and J lost 4 bases; unmatched junction nucleotides: 7. There are 15 residues in the CDR3. The germline gives CDR1 MNHEY, CDR2 SMNVEV (reference sequence). Primers for the PCR totalled 60 Vbeta and 13 Jbeta. This table comes from immunoSEQ multiplex PCR, and its TCRdb copy is limited to in-frame clones, with some not included. The table shows some 170,000 clones, with about 80% occurring only once. The sequenced sample consisted of PBMCs. The origin of this receptor is a middle-aged man in good health and CMV-seropositive. V is TRBV27 and J is TRBJ2-7; 11 nucleotides align to TRBD2. The CDR3 spells CASSGRLAGRYEQYF. The DNA of the CDR3 is TGTGCCAGCAGTGGGAGACTAGCGGGAAGGTACGAGCAGTACTTC.